Listed below are T cell receptor beta chains from one sample, sequenced in a study of cytomegalovirus exposure and HLA in healthy donors. The method was immunoSEQ multiplex PCR; TCRdb's version includes in-frame clones alone and lacks a portion of them. The sample gives approximately 110,000 clones, over 75% of which show up once; approximately 5% is in the top ten. Input material: PBMCs. These receptors all come from a woman aged 25 to 39 in good health and CMV-seropositive. Both conserved end residues are part of each CDR3. Each record gives: clone size, J gene, D gene, V gene, CDR3 DNA, CDR3 protein. D genes are given only for firm matches. A clone size is listed for some rows: how often the clone was seen (once, few, many), or a class if it is expanded.

clone size: -; J gene: TRBJ1-2; D gene: -; V gene: TRBV7-9; CDR3 DNA: TGTGCCAGCAGCTTAGTAGGGGCTCGTTTCTATGGCTACACCTTC; CDR3 protein: CASSLVGARFYGYTF
clone size: -; J gene: TRBJ1-3; D gene: TRBD1; V gene: TRBV10-3; CDR3 DNA: TGTGCCATCAGGTCACAGGGGATCTCTGGAAACACCATATATTTT; CDR3 protein: CAIRSQGISGNTIYF
clone size: -; J gene: TRBJ1-2; D gene: -; V gene: TRBV30; CDR3 DNA: TGTGCCTGGAGTGTACCCCGCGGGGAGGGCTATGGCTACACCTTC; CDR3 protein: CAWSVPRGEGYGYTF
clone size: -; J gene: TRBJ2-1; D gene: TRBD2; V gene: TRBV5-1; CDR3 DNA: TGCGCCAGCAGCTTGCAACTAGCGGGAGGGTTATTCTTC; CDR3 protein: CASSLQLAGGLFF
clone size: -; J gene: TRBJ2-7; D gene: TRBD1; V gene: TRBV9; CDR3 DNA: TGTGCCAGCAGCGTAGATAGGGGGCCCAACGAGCAGTACTTC; CDR3 protein: CASSVDRGPNEQYF
clone size: -; J gene: TRBJ2-7; D gene: TRBD1; V gene: TRBV7-6; CDR3 DNA: TGTGCCAGCAGCTCTCCGGGACAGGGGCCCTACGAGCAGTACTTC; CDR3 protein: CASSSPGQGPYEQYF
clone size: -; J gene: TRBJ2-1; D gene: -; V gene: TRBV5-4; CDR3 DNA: TGTGCCAGCAGCTTGTGGACAGTAGATAATGAGCAGTTCTTC; CDR3 protein: CASSLWTVDNEQFF
clone size: -; J gene: TRBJ1-3; D gene: -; V gene: TRBV7-9; CDR3 DNA: TGTGCCAGCAGCCTCTCTGGAAACACCATATATTTT; CDR3 protein: CASSLSGNTIYF
clone size: -; J gene: TRBJ2-7; D gene: -; V gene: TRBV14; CDR3 DNA: TGTGCCAGCAGCCAAGGTTCCGGGGGCGAGCAGTACTTC; CDR3 protein: CASSQGSGGEQYF
clone size: -; J gene: TRBJ2-1; D gene: TRBD2; V gene: TRBV29-1; CDR3 DNA: TGCAGCACTACACTAGCGGGAGTAAATAATGAGCAGTTCTTC; CDR3 protein: CSTTLAGVNNEQFF
clone size: few; J gene: TRBJ1-5; D gene: TRBD1; V gene: TRBV16; CDR3 DNA: TGTGCCAGCAGCCCTGGGACAGTAAATCAGCCCCAGCATTTT; CDR3 protein: CASSPGTVNQPQHF